The 14 T cell receptor beta chains below all came from one sample that was sequenced in a study of blood T cell repertoires in COVID-19. Repertoires were generated with immunoSEQ multiplex PCR, while TCRdb's copy carries only in-frame clones and drops some. The sample holds nearly 90,000 clones, about 90% seen once. The sample consisted of peripheral blood. These TCRs come from an older man with acute or convalescent COVID-19.

The V and J genes are TRBV2 and TRBJ1-5; D perhaps matches TRBD1 (6 bases). Trimming pared 5 bases from V and 3 bases from J, leaving 11 bases between. The CDR3 totals 14 residues. Germline loops: CDR1 SNHLY, CDR2 FYNNEI. CDR3 loop: CASSPGVNNQPQHF. The CDR3 DNA sequence: TGTGCCAGCAGTCCAGGGGTCAACAATCAGCCCCAGCATTTT. Drawing the rest from reference TRBV2 and TRBJ1-5, the complete variable domain is EPEVTQTPSHQVTQMGQEVILRCVPISNHLYFYWYRQILGQKVEFLVSFYNNEISEKSEIFDDQFSVERPDGSNFTLKIRSTKLEDSAMYFCASSPGVNNQPQHFGDGTRLSIL.

This clone has a handful of counts. This chain links TRBV18 with TRBJ1-2; perhaps TRBD1 as D (6 bases). CDR1 is KGHSH and CDR2 is LQKENI in the germline V gene. V was trimmed by 2 bases and J by 4 bases, leaving 8 bases between them. This CDR3 is built from 13 residues. The CDR3 here is CASSPADSYGYTF. The DNA of the CDR3 is TGTGCCAGCTCACCAGCGGACAGCTATGGCTACACCTTC.

The chain links TRBV5-4 to TRBJ1-1, with D unclear. V lost 4 bases and J 1 base, leaving 11 bases between the germline ends. The length of the CDR3 is 14 residues. CDR1 and CDR2 from the germline V gene are SGHNT and YYREEE (reference sequence). The CDR3 sequence: CASSRSYGNTEAFF. Here the CDR3 DNA reads TGTGCCAGCAGCCGCTCGTACGGGAACACTGAAGCTTTCTTT.

The V call is TRBV19, the J call TRBJ2-2; D is perhaps TRBD1 (6 bases). Germline CDR1 and CDR2: LNHDA and SQIVND (reference sequence). V was cut by 0 bases and J by 6 bases, with 17 bases left in between. This CDR3 is 17 amino acids long. The DNA of the CDR3 is TGTGCCAGTAGTATAGACGGAACAGGGTGGCCCGCCGGGGAGCTGTTTTTT. Translating it yields CASSIDGTGWPAGELFF.

This clone has just one count. This chain connects TRBV19 to TRBJ1-2, with D perhaps TRBD1 (5 bases). Trimming pared 6 bases from V and 4 bases from J, leaving 18 bases between. There are 15 residues in the CDR3. Per the germline V gene, CDR1 is LNHDA and CDR2 is SQIVND (reference sequence). The CDR3 here is CASSLTSTVTYGYTF. The CDR3 region has the DNA TGTGCCAGTAGCCTCACCTCGACAGTAACCTATGGCTACACCTTC.

The chain is built from TRBV19 and TRBJ1-5; maybe TRBD1 (5 bases). Trimming removed 8 bases at V and 3 bases at J, with 14 bases between. This CDR3 spans 14 amino acids. Per the germline V gene, CDR1 is LNHDA and CDR2 is SQIVND (reference sequence). The CDR3 DNA is TGTGCCAGTTGGGGCACGGAAGACAATCAGCCCCAGCATTTT. Residues: CASWGTEDNQPQHF.

The chain joins TRBV5-6 to TRBJ2-1, with TRBD2 identical over 11 bases. The V and J ends lost 5 bases and 5 bases, in that order; junction bases with no gene match: 6. The CDR3 loop spans 15 amino acids. Germline V gene lookup returns CDR1 SGHDT and CDR2 YYEEEE. The CDR3 bases are TGTGCCAGCAGGCGACTAGCGGGGTTCAACAATGAGCAGTTCTTC. It is translated as CASRRLAGFNNEQFF. The whole variable domain, filled in from reference TRBV5-6 and TRBJ2-1, reads DAGVTQSPTHLIKTRGQQVTLRCSPKSGHDTVSWYQQALGQGPQFIFQYYEEEERQRGNFPDRFSGHQFPNYSSELNVNALLLGDSALYLCASRRLAGFNNEQFFGPGTRLTVL.

The rearrangement joins TRBV27 to TRBJ1-6; TRBD1 matches 7 bases. In germline, CDR1 is MNHEY, CDR2 SMNVEV (reference sequence). This CDR3 is built from 17 residues. Unmatched junction bases numbered 9, after V lost 3 bases and J lost 4 bases. The CDR3 loop is CASSFGGQIVYNSPLHF. The CDR3, as DNA: TGTGCCAGCAGTTTTGGGGGACAGATTGTTTATAATTCACCCCTCCACTTT.

The chain combines TRBV24-1 with TRBJ1-2, with a possible D match to TRBD1 (6 bases). V shed 4 bases and J shed 4 bases, with 12 bases lying between them. The CDR3 consists of 14 residues. Germline lookup yields CDR1 KGHDR and CDR2 SFDVKD. The DNA of the CDR3 is TGTGCCACCAGTGACTCCCGACAGGCCTATGGCTACACCTTC. Residues: CATSDSRQAYGYTF.

Written as DNA, the CDR3 is TGTGCCAGCAGCTTGAGTCCGGGGGTGAACACAGATACGCAGTATTTT. It yields the protein CASSLSPGVNTDTQYF. The chain carries TRBV5-5 and TRBJ2-3; perhaps TRBD2 as D (6 bases). CDR1 SGHKS and CDR2 YYEKEE come from the germline V gene (reference sequence). V lost 1 base and J lost 2, with 14 bases in between. CDR3 size: 16 residues.

The rearrangement uses TRBV19 and TRBJ2-7; TRBD1 agrees at 10 bases. The V and J ends lost 5 bases and 0 bases, in that order; junction bases with no gene match: 4. This CDR3 is 15 amino acids long. The germline gives CDR1 LNHDA, CDR2 SQIVND (reference sequence). The CDR3 DNA follows: TGTGCCAGTAGTCTGCGGACAGGGGGCTCCTACGAGCAGTACTTC. It codes for CASSLRTGGSYEQYF.

This clone was picked up a small number of times. This chain links TRBV18 with TRBJ2-3, with TRBD1 as a possible D gene (5 bases). There are 17 residues in the CDR3. V was cut by 0 bases and J by 4 bases, with 17 bases left in between. In germline, CDR1 is KGHSH, CDR2 LQKENI. The chain's CDR3 is CASSPPRRPQGADTQYF. CDR3 bases: TGTGCCAGCTCACCACCTCGCCGCCCTCAGGGTGCAGATACGCAGTATTTT. The full variable domain, its missing parts supplied by reference TRBV18 and TRBJ2-3, is NAGVMQNPRHLVRRRGQEARLRCSPMKGHSHVYWYRQLPEEGLKFMVYLQKENIIDESGMPKERFSAEFPKEGPSILRIQQVVRGDSAAYFCASSPPRRPQGADTQYFGPGTRLTVL.

The V and J genes are TRBV13 and TRBJ2-6; 7 bases line up with TRBD1. This CDR3 is 15 amino acids long. Germline V lookup: CDR1 PRHDT, CDR2 FYEKMQ (reference sequence). After removal of 2 bases from V and 2 bases from J, the junction contained 0 bases not matched to a gene. The CDR3 DNA reads as TGTGCCAGCAGCTTAACAGGGGCTGGGGCCAACGTCCTGACTTTC. It yields the protein CASSLTGAGANVLTF.

V is TRBV27 and J is TRBJ1-1, with D possibly being TRBD1 (5 bases). CDR1 and CDR2 (germline): MNHEY, SMNVEV (reference sequence). Trimming cost V 4 bases and J 6 bases, with 12 bases left between them. The CDR3 runs to 13 residues. DNA for the CDR3: TGTGCCAGCAGTTCCTGGGGGGGATCTGAAGCTTTCTTT. This codes for CASSSWGGSEAFF.